This TCR beta chain was sequenced for a study of post-analysis software for immune sequencing data. Study background: The patients showed relapsing-remitting, secondary progressive and progressive-relapsing multiple sclerosis courses. Whole-study findings and limits: About five TRBV segments were more frequent in patients than controls; TRBV5-6, TRBV5-1 and TRBV20-1 belonged to this group. Controls' normalized Chao1 diversity significantly exceeded that of multiple sclerosis patients. Strong co-clustering by F measure was evident for samples that had been prepared in the same batch.

A remark on this clonotype: Antigen specificity is unknown.

TCR beta libraries were prepared from cDNA with unique molecular identifiers. About 540,000 cDNA molecules were obtained from approximately 0.91 to 9.4 million T cells. TCRdb re-analysed the PCR reads in MiXCR, keeping a single row per CDR3 protein. The sample has about 770,000 distinct CDR3 sequences; approximately 44% are singletons. Trimming at V came to 1 base and at J to 5 bases, leaving 4 bases not matched to a gene. Germline lookup yields CDR1 DFQATT and CDR2 SNEGSKA (reference sequence). The CDR3 covers 14 residues. J is TRBJ2-4 and V is TRBV20-1; 8 bases match TRBD2. Sequencing was performed on blood. This TCR derives from a girl between 5 and 17 years old with multiple sclerosis. The CDR3 DNA reads TGCAGTGCTAGAGGACTAGCGTGGGAAAACATTCAGTACTTC. Encoded protein: CSARGLAWENIQYF.